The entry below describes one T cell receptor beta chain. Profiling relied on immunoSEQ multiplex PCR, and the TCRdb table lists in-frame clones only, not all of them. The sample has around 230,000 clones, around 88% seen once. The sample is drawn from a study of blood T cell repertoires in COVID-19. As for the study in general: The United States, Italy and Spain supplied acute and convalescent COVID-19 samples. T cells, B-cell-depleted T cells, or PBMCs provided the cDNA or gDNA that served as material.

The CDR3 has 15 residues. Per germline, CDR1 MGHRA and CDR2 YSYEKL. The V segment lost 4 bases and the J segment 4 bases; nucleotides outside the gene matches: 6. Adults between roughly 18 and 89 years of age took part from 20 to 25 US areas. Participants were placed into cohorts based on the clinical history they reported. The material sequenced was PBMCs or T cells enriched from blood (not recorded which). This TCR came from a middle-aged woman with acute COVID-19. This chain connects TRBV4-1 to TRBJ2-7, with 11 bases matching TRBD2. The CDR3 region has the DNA TGCGCCAGCAGCCCGCTAGCGGGAGGTTTGTACGAGCAGTACTTC. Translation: CASSPLAGGLYEQYF.